One sample yielded the 9 T cell receptor beta chains listed below, sequenced in a study of T cell changes during pregnancy in multiple sclerosis. Sequenced by immunoSEQ multiplex PCR; TCRdb stores in-frame clones only, minus some. The table shows more than 100,000 clones, with around 94% occurring only once. Source: peripheral blood, taken after pregnancy. All receptors derive from a female donor with multiple sclerosis, enrolled in a pregnancy study.

This clone has just one count. As DNA, the CDR3 is TGTGCCAGCAGCTTAGGAGGGCCGGGTACAGATACGCAGTATTTT. It translates to CASSLGGPGTDTQYF. The chain uses TRBV5-4 and TRBJ2-3; tentatively, D is TRBD2 (6 bases). V was pared by 2 bases and J by 3 bases, with 13 bases between. Germline CDR1 is SGHNT and CDR2 is YYREEE (reference sequence). The CDR3 length is 15 residues.

The chain links TRBV28 to TRBJ2-7; 13 bases align to TRBD2. The V gene's germline CDR1 is MDHEN and CDR2 SYDVKM. The junction had 15 bases not matched to a gene; V was cut back by 4 bases and J by 3 bases. The CDR3 has 19 amino acids. Written as DNA, the CDR3 is TGTGCCAGCAGTTCCATTCGGACTAGCGGGAGAGGGGGGGGCTACGAGCAGTACTTC. It yields the protein CASSSIRTSGRGGGYEQYF.

The CDR3 sequence is CASSPTGGLAGNYEQYF. As DNA, the CDR3 is TGTGCCAGCAGCCCAACAGGGGGCCTAGCGGGGAACTACGAGCAGTACTTC. The J gene is TRBJ2-7, the V gene TRBV27; perhaps D is TRBD1 or TRBD2 (9 bases each). V lost 6 bases and J lost 3, with 24 bases in between. Germline CDR1 MNHEY, CDR2 SMNVEV (reference sequence). The CDR3 covers 17 residues.

This sequence joins TRBV4-3 and TRBJ1-3; TRBD1 might be the D (6 bases). Trimming removed 2 bases from V and 0 bases from J, with 11 bases in between. This CDR3 is 16 amino acids long. Looked up from germline, CDR1 is LGHNA and CDR2 is YSLEER. The CDR3 reads CASSQSAQGSGNTIYF. The DNA of the CDR3 is TGCGCCAGCAGCCAAAGCGCACAGGGCTCTGGAAACACCATATATTTT.

V and J are TRBV14 and TRBJ2-7, with TRBD2 identical over 10 bases. Germline loops: CDR1 SGHDN, CDR2 FVKESK. CDR3 size: 15 residues. The J segment lost 7 bases and the V segment lost 7 bases, leaving 13 bases of the junction unmatched. CDR3 coding DNA: TGTGCCAGCACCCGGGTAGCGGGGGGCCGTGGGGAGCAGTACTTC. Its translation: CASTRVAGGRGEQYF.

A few counts support this clone. The chain uses TRBV6-4 and TRBJ2-6, with D unclear. Germline assignment: CDR1 MRHNA and CDR2 SNTAGT. CDR3 length: 16 amino acids. The V end was cut by 0 bases, the J end by 0 bases, with 6 bases between. The chain's CDR3 is CASSDSGSSGANVLTF. CDR3 coding DNA: TGTGCCAGCAGTGACTCGGGCAGCTCTGGGGCCAACGTCCTGACTTTC.

In this sample, this clone turned up once. This rearrangement joins TRBV15 to TRBJ2-7, with D unresolved. The CDR3 contains 13 residues. Per germline, CDR1 LNHNV and CDR2 YYDKDF (reference sequence). V was shortened by 0 bases and J by 0 bases, with 3 bases between the two germline ends. In DNA, the CDR3 is TGTGCCACCAGCAGAGATAACTCCTACGAGCAGTACTTC. Its protein product is CATSRDNSYEQYF.

This chain joins TRBV27 and TRBJ1-5, with a possible D match to TRBD1 (5 bases). The germline V gene has CDR1 MNHEY and CDR2 SMNVEV (reference sequence). The CDR3 totals 14 residues. V was clipped by 8 bases and J by 0 bases, with 11 bases between them. CDR3 bases: TGTGCCAGCGGGCGACAGCCTAGCAATCAGCCCCAGCATTTT. Its translation: CASGRQPSNQPQHF.

The chain employs TRBV10-3 and TRBJ2-3; 8 bases are a match to TRBD2. Germline assignment: CDR1 ENHRY and CDR2 SYGVKD. This CDR3 contains 15 residues. The junction had 9 bases not matched to a gene; V was cut back by 7 bases and J by 3 bases. In DNA, the CDR3 is TGTGCCATCACCTCCGGGACTAGAGGTACAGATACGCAGTATTTT. It codes for CAITSGTRGTDTQYF.